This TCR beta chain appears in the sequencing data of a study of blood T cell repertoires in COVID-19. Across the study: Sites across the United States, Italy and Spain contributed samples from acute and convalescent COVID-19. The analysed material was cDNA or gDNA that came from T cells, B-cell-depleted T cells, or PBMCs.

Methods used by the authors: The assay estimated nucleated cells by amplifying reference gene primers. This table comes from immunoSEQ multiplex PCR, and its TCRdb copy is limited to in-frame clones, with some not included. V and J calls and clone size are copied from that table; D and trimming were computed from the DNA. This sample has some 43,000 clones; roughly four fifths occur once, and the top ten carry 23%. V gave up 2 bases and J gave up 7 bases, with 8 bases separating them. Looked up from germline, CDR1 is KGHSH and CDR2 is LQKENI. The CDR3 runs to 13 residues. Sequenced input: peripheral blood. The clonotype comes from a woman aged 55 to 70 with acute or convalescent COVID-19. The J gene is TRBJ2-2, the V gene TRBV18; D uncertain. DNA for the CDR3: TGTGCCAGCTCACCAGGGCGAGTCGGGGAGCTGTTTTTT. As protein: CASSPGRVGELFF.